These T cell receptor beta chains were read from a single sample in a study of cytomegalovirus exposure and HLA in healthy donors. The table came from immunoSEQ multiplex PCR; TCRdb's copy has only in-frame clones and leaves some out. This table holds some 130,000 clones, around 85% found once. The material sequenced was PBMCs. The receptors were sampled from a woman in her forties or fifties in good health and CMV-seropositive. Each CDR3 is given with its conserved first and last residue. The D gene is left open where the match is weak. Clone size is not always given. Where it is, it says once, few, many or a class for expanded clones.

size	J	V	D	CDR3	DNA
.	TRBJ1-5	TRBV7-6	TRBD1	CASSPRDRDGTPQHF	TGTGCCAGCAGCCCAAGGGACAGGGATGGAACGCCCCAGCATTTT
few	TRBJ1-2	TRBV27	TRBD1	CASSWSPGQGAQRGYTF	TGTGCCAGCAGTTGGTCACCGGGACAGGGGGCGCAAAGAGGCTACACCTTC
.	TRBJ1-5	TRBV30	.	CAWSAGANSNQPQHF	TGTGCCTGGAGTGCAGGGGCCAATAGCAATCAGCCCCAGCATTTT
once	TRBJ2-7	TRBV7-2	TRBD2	CASSYGTGLSSYEQYF	TGTGCCAGCAGCTATGGGACGGGACTAAGCTCCTACGAGCAGTACTTC
.	TRBJ1-1	TRBV29-1	TRBD1	CSVEVGQGGERAFF	TGCAGCGTTGAGGTGGGACAGGGGGGAGAAAGAGCTTTCTTT
.	TRBJ2-7	TRBV10-3	TRBD1	CAISGGPGQGGDEQYF	TGTGCCATCAGTGGGGGGCCAGGACAGGGGGGCGACGAGCAGTACTTC
.	TRBJ2-7	TRBV7-2	TRBD2	CASSRGGTESYEQYF	TGTGCCAGCAGCCGCGGGGGGACGGAATCCTACGAGCAGTACTTC
.	TRBJ1-1	TRBV9	TRBD1	CASSPRQGEAFF	TGTGCCAGCAGCCCCCGACAGGGTGAAGCTTTCTTT
.	TRBJ2-6	TRBV28	TRBD2	CASSFLAGSSGANVLTF	TGTGCCAGCAGTTTTCTAGCGGGGTCGTCTGGGGCCAACGTCCTGACTTTC
.	TRBJ2-2	TRBV4-1	.	CASSRERTGTYTGELFF	TGCGCCAGCAGCCGAGAAAGAACCGGGACATACACCGGGGAGCTGTTTTTT
.	TRBJ2-5	TRBV5-5	TRBD1	CASSTGTGGGETQYF	TGTGCCAGCAGCACCGGGACAGGGGGCGGAGAGACCCAGTACTTC
.	TRBJ1-6	TRBV10-3	.	CAISVADNNSPLHF	TGTGCCATCAGTGTAGCGGACAACAATTCACCCCTCCACTTT
.	TRBJ2-4	TRBV30	TRBD2	CAWRGLAGGLAKNIQYF	TGTGCCTGGAGAGGACTAGCGGGGGGCCTAGCCAAAAACATTCAGTACTTC
.	TRBJ2-2	TRBV5-4	TRBD1	CASSTGQGARYRELFF	TGTGCCAGCAGCACAGGACAGGGGGCGCGATACCGGGAGCTGTTTTTT
.	TRBJ1-2	TRBV5-6	TRBD1	CASSLEQGTGGYTF	TGTGCCAGCAGCTTGGAGCAGGGGACAGGTGGCTACACCTTC
.	TRBJ1-1	TRBV28	.	CASKIGAREAFF	TGTGCCAGCAAGATAGGGGCCCGTGAAGCTTTCTTT
.	TRBJ2-7	TRBV5-1	.	CASSWGIGGYEQYF	TGCGCCAGCAGCTGGGGGATTGGGGGGTACGAGCAGTACTTC
.	TRBJ1-5	TRBV7-6	.	CASSLYGTPGQPQHF	TGTGCCAGCAGCTTATATGGGACTCCAGGTCAGCCCCAGCATTTT
.	TRBJ1-3	TRBV7-9	.	CASSASPSGNTIYF	TGTGCCAGCAGCGCAAGCCCCTCTGGAAACACCATATATTTT
.	TRBJ2-1	TRBV5-1	.	CASSLTGTNEQFF	TGCGCCAGCAGCTTAACAGGGACCAATGAGCAGTTCTTC
few	TRBJ2-5	TRBV4-1	TRBD2	CASSQDVGRAARQETQYF	TGCGCCAGCAGCCAAGACGTAGGGAGGGCAGCTCGCCAAGAGACCCAGTACTTC
few	TRBJ1-1	TRBV13	.	CASSLGGSNTEAFF	TGTGCCAGCAGCTTAGGAGGGAGTAACACTGAAGCTTTCTTT
.	TRBJ1-6	TRBV10-3	TRBD1	CAIRAGTDNSPLHF	TGTGCCATCAGAGCCGGGACAGACAATTCACCCCTCCACTTT
.	TRBJ1-4	TRBV6-5	TRBD1	CASSLHRGRDEKLFF	TGTGCCAGCAGTCTTCACAGGGGGCGAGATGAAAAACTGTTTTTT
.	TRBJ1-1	TRBV30	.	CARGGNTEAFF	TGTGCCCGCGGCGGGAACACTGAAGCTTTCTTT
.	TRBJ2-2	TRBV7-3	.	CASSFNPVGELFF	TGTGCCAGCAGCTTTAACCCAGTTGGGGAGCTGTTTTTT
.	TRBJ2-7	TRBV5-5	TRBD1	CASSSYRTGASYEQYF	TGTGCCAGCAGCTCTTATCGGACAGGGGCCTCCTACGAGCAGTACTTC
.	TRBJ2-5	TRBV5-6	TRBD1	CASSLRTGGGETQYF	TGTGCCAGCAGCCTCAGGACAGGGGGTGGGGAGACCCAGTACTTC
.	TRBJ2-7	TRBV28	.	CASSLTGYEQYF	TGTGCCAGCAGTTTAACCGGCTACGAGCAGTACTTC
few	TRBJ1-1	TRBV5-5	TRBD1	CASSRDRNTEAFF	TGTGCCAGCAGCAGGGACAGGAACACTGAAGCTTTCTTT
.	TRBJ2-2	TRBV30	.	CARDMTVANTGELFF	TGTGCCCGTGACATGACAGTAGCTAACACCGGGGAGCTGTTTTTT
.	TRBJ2-7	TRBV4-3	TRBD1	CASSQAGGQLREQYF	TGCGCCAGCAGCCAAGCAGGGGGTCAGCTACGCGAGCAGTACTTC
.	TRBJ2-1	TRBV6-4	TRBD2	CASSDFSGGDYNEQFF	TGTGCCAGCAGTGACTTCAGCGGGGGGGACTACAATGAGCAGTTCTTC
once	TRBJ2-2	TRBV5-4	TRBD2	CASSFTSGVVGELFF	TGTGCCAGCAGCTTCACTAGCGGGGTAGTCGGGGAGCTGTTTTTT
.	TRBJ2-7	TRBV7-8	TRBD1	CASSLGGGGPYEQYF	TGTGCCAGCAGCTTAGGAGGGGGCGGACCCTACGAGCAGTACTTC
.	TRBJ1-5	TRBV28	TRBD1	CATHPDRGGQPQHF	TGTGCCACCCACCCGGACAGGGGTGGCCAGCCCCAGCATTTT
.	TRBJ2-5	TRBV7-2	TRBD1	CASSLGQGLETQYF	TGTGCCAGCAGCTTAGGACAGGGCTTAGAGACCCAGTACTTC
.	TRBJ1-1	TRBV29-1	TRBD1	CSVGQGLGSEAFF	TGCAGCGTTGGACAGGGCCTCGGGAGTGAAGCTTTCTTT
.	TRBJ2-3	TRBV6-1	TRBD1	CASSAWTGNTDTQYF	TGTGCCAGCAGTGCCTGGACAGGGAACACAGATACGCAGTATTTT
.	TRBJ1-1	TRBV4-2	.	CASSQDRNTEAFF	TGTGCCAGCAGCCAAGATCGGAACACTGAAGCTTTCTTT
.	TRBJ1-3	TRBV9	.	CASSVEDTLPTIYF	TGTGCCAGCAGCGTAGAGGACACCCTGCCCACCATATATTTT
few	TRBJ2-3	TRBV29-1	.	CSVGVSGTDTQYF	TGCAGCGTTGGGGTTAGCGGCACAGATACGCAGTATTTT
once	TRBJ1-2	TRBV9	TRBD1	CASSATGQGGYGYTF	TGTGCCAGCAGCGCCACGGGACAGGGGGGGTATGGCTACACCTTC
.	TRBJ1-5	TRBV9	TRBD1	CASSVGSGGGQPQHF	TGTGCCAGCAGCGTAGGGTCAGGGGGCGGCCAGCCCCAGCATTTT